This TCR beta chain stems from a study of T-cell memory formation after mild COVID-19. Regarding the study as a whole: CD4/CD8 balance held among clones contracting day 15 to 85, and later expanders leaned CD4+. CM and EM subsets held most contracting CD4+ clones; EMRA held CD8+ ones. Confirmation of SARS-CoV-2 specificity was lacking for second-wave clones peaking day 37.

5'RACE, which relied on constant-segment primers, yielded TCR alpha and TCR beta cDNA libraries carrying sample barcodes and UMIs. TCRdb fed the 5' RACE reads into MiXCR, producing one record per CDR3 protein. The data hold some 300,000 distinct CDR3 sequences, with 20% to 25% observed a single time. Unmatched junction bases numbered 7, after V lost 4 bases and J lost 3 bases. The CDR3 contains 15 residues. Germline values: CDR1 SGHDT, CDR2 YYEEEE. Turning to this clonotype: The antigen is unknown.

Source material: PBMCs or a T cell subset sorted from them (not recorded which). The source of this sequence is a young man who had mild COVID-19 (a few samples of this study predate the infection). Cell type and time point are not known. This rearrangement joins TRBV5-6 to TRBJ2-5, with 9 positions matching TRBD2. The CDR3 sequence: CASSGPGLAEETQYF. CDR3 sequence (DNA): TGTGCCAGCAGCGGGCCGGGACTAGCCGAAGAGACCCAGTACTTC.